This entry is about one T cell receptor (beta chain). Germline values: CDR1 SGHTS, CDR2 YDEGEE. The CDR3 runs to 15 residues. The V end lost 1 base, the J end lost 1 base, and 11 bases lay between the germline ends. The sample originates from a study of blood T cell repertoires in COVID-19. Across the whole study: Collection of acute and convalescent COVID-19 samples took place in the United States, Italy and Spain. T cells, B-cell-depleted T cells, or PBMCs supplied cDNA or gDNA.

In the original processing: Reference gene primer amplification gave nucleated cell count estimates. Assay used: immunoSEQ multiplex PCR; TCRdb lists only in-frame clones, some missing. V, J and clone size derive from that table, while D and trimming were established from the DNA sequence. Of approximately 50,000 clones detected, approximately 92% appear once; the ten largest clones hold about 6.5%. This TCR derives from a man over 45 with active COVID-19. The V call is TRBV5-8, the J call TRBJ1-1; D possibly corresponds to TRBD1 (6 bases). Material for sequencing was peripheral blood. The CDR3 region has the DNA TGTGCCAGCAGCTTGTTCATACAGGGGAACACTGAAGCTTTCTTT. It codes for CASSLFIQGNTEAFF.